This T cell receptor (beta chain) emerged from a study of blood T cell repertoires in COVID-19. Overall study: Acute-phase and convalescent COVID-19 samples originated in the United States, Italy and Spain.

V dropped 7 bases and J dropped 7 bases, with 9 bases sitting between them. Germline V gives CDR1 MNHEY, CDR2 SMNVEV (reference sequence). The CDR3 has 11 residues. In the source study's methods: Amplifying reference gene primers gave estimates of nucleated cell counts. Sequencing used immunoSEQ multiplex PCR; TCRdb keeps in-frame clones, though not all of them. V, J and clone size derive from that table, while D and trimming were established from the DNA sequence. The sample has roughly 250,000 clones; approximately 88% are singletons. Living in 25 or so US areas, the participants were between roughly 18 and 95 years of age.

The chain joins TRBV27 to TRBJ2-3; D is unresolved. Material for sequencing was PBMCs or T cells enriched from blood (not recorded which). The clonotype originates from a woman in her thirties or forties with acute COVID-19. CDR3 DNA sequence: TGTGCCAGCATCTCCTCCCATACGCAGTATTTT. This gives the protein CASISSHTQYF.